Below, 21 T cell receptor beta chains from the same sample are listed, as sequenced in a study of blood T cells in healthy people across ages. A sample-barcoded 5' primer and a J-beta primer mix were used in a second PCR of roughly 6 to 11 cycles. TCRdb reprocessed the 5' RACE reads via MiXCR and lists one record per CDR3 protein. The table records approximately 830,000 distinct CDR3 sequences, around 62% of them present only once. The sample consisted of blood. The source of these receptors is a young man in good health.

This clonotype was counted a few times. This chain connects TRBV12-3 or TRBV12-4 to TRBJ1-2; TRBD1 might be the D (5 bases). This CDR3 region has 13 residues. Trimming stripped 6 bases from V and 5 bases from J, with 13 bases between. The CDR3 nucleotides read TGTGCCAGCAGACCCCCCGGGGGTTATGGCTACACCTTC. This encodes CASRPPGGYGYTF.

The gene calls are TRBV6-1 and TRBJ1-2, with D uncertain. Germline values: CDR1 MNHNS, CDR2 SASEGT. This CDR3 has 12 residues. V lost 3 bases to trimming and J lost 8 bases, with 10 bases between them. The CDR3 DNA reads TGTGCCAGCAGTGAGACGTTAGAGGGCTACACCTTC. This sequence encodes CASSETLEGYTF.

As concerns this clonotype: A much larger clone sits a single nucleotide away, making a read error possible. This sequence joins TRBV20-1 and TRBJ1-2; 9 bases agree with TRBD1. Trimming took 6 bases from V and 9 from J; bases not matched to a gene: 14. The CDR3 extends over 14 amino acids. Germline loops: CDR1 DFQATT, CDR2 SNEGSKA (reference sequence). CDR3 protein: CSAPKQGAAYSYTF. As DNA, the CDR3 is TGCAGTGCGCCCAAACAGGGGGCTGCGTACAGCTACACCTTC.

The chain has TRBV6-5 and TRBJ2-5; TRBD1 matches 10 bases. The CDR3 spans 16 residues. Losses at the gene ends were 2 bases for V and 5 bases for J; bases not matched to a gene: 8. Germline-derived CDR1 and CDR2 are MNHEY and SVGAGI. The DNA of the CDR3 is TGTGCCAGCAGTTACAGCCGGACAGGGGGGACGGAGACCCAGTACTTC. It encodes CASSYSRTGGTETQYF.

This clonotype was seen only a few times. CDR3 protein: CAIHRDPYNEQFF. The DNA of the CDR3 is TGTGCCATACACAGGGACCCCTACAATGAGCAGTTCTTC. V and J are TRBV2 and TRBJ2-1; perhaps TRBD1 as D (6 bases). Germline V gene data show CDR1 as SNHLY and CDR2 as FYNNEI. The CDR3 extends over 13 amino acids. V lost 10 bases and J 2 bases, leaving 12 bases between the germline ends.

This chain joins TRBV6-1 and TRBJ1-1; unclear D gene. The CDR3 spans 14 residues. V lost 4 bases, J lost 4 bases, and 13 bases lay in between. The germline gives CDR1 MNHNS, CDR2 SASEGT. Written as DNA, the CDR3 is TGTGCCAGCAGTGTGGTACGGGGTGGCACTGAAGCTTTCTTT. It yields the protein CASSVVRGGTEAFF.

This chain links TRBV5-1 with TRBJ2-7; D might be TRBD2 (5 bases). Germline CDR1 SGHRS, CDR2 YFSETQ. The CDR3 runs 13 residues. V lost 4 bases and J lost 4, with 12 bases in between. CDR3 nucleotide sequence: TGCGCCAGCAGCGTGGACGGGGAATACGAGCAGTACTTC. This encodes CASSVDGEYEQYF. The variable domain in full, with the rest retrieved from reference TRBV5-1 and TRBJ2-7, is KAGVTQTPRYLIKTRGQQVTLSCSPISGHRSVSWYQQTPGQGLQFLFEYFSETQRNKGNFPGRFSGRQFSNSRSEMNVSTLELGDSALYLCASSVDGEYEQYFGPGTRLTVT.

The chain employs TRBV7-2 and TRBJ2-7, with a weak D call TRBD1 (6 bases). V gave up 0 bases and J gave up 2 bases, with 11 bases separating them. Germline assignment: CDR1 SGHTA and CDR2 FQGNSA. The CDR3 consists of 15 residues. The CDR3: CASSLATGPTYEQYF. In DNA form, the CDR3 reads TGTGCCAGCAGCTTAGCTACAGGGCCTACCTACGAGCAGTACTTC. The entire variable domain, with the rest obtained from reference TRBV7-2 and TRBJ2-7, is as follows: GAGVSQSPSNKVTEKGKDVELRCDPISGHTALYWYRQSLGQGLEFLIYFQGNSAPDKSGLPSDRFSAERTGGSVSTLTIQRTQQEDSAVYLCASSLATGPTYEQYFGPGTRLTVT.

The gene calls are TRBV7-3 and TRBJ2-2, with D perhaps matching TRBD1 (5 bases). Germline values: CDR1 SGHTA, CDR2 FQGTGA. The CDR3 consists of 16 residues. V was clipped by 0 bases and J by 6 bases, with 14 bases between them. CDR3 coding DNA: TGTGCCAGCAGCTTAACCCCCCAGGGTATATCCGGGGAGCTGTTTTTT. Protein product: CASSLTPQGISGELFF. The variable domain in full, with the rest retrieved from reference TRBV7-3 and TRBJ2-2, is GAGVSQTPSNKVTEKGKYVELRCDPISGHTALYWYRQSLGQGPEFLIYFQGTGAADDSGLPNDRFFAVRPEGSVSTLKIQRTERGDSAVYLCASSLTPQGISGELFFGEGSRLTVL.

This clonotype has ten or more counts. For the CDR3, the DNA is TGTGCCAGCAGTGTCCGCGGGGGAGGAGCATACAATGAGCAGTTCTTC. It translates to CASSVRGGGAYNEQFF. The genes are TRBV27 and TRBJ2-1, with 7 bases aligning to TRBD2. CDR3 size: 16 residues. Germline values: CDR1 MNHEY, CDR2 SMNVEV (reference sequence). V lost 5 bases and J lost 4; bases outside the gene matches: 11.

Only a few counts were recorded for this clonotype. The chain combines TRBV4-2 with TRBJ2-5; D perhaps matches TRBD2 (6 bases). There are 17 residues in the CDR3. V was shortened by 1 base and J by 1 base, with 16 bases between the two germline ends. Germline CDR1 reads LGHNA; CDR2 reads YNFKEQ. The chain's CDR3 is CASSQGAGRGIQETQYF. The CDR3, as DNA: TGTGCCAGCAGCCAAGGGGCTGGGCGGGGAATCCAAGAGACCCAGTACTTC.

The CDR3 protein is CASSPPQGAHRGYTF. CDR3 DNA sequence: TGTGCCAGCTCACCACCTCAGGGGGCGCATAGAGGCTACACCTTC. The chain has TRBV18 and TRBJ1-2; 8 bases line up with TRBD1. The CDR3 covers 15 residues. The V gene end was trimmed by 0 bases and the J gene end by 8 bases; junction bases not matched to a gene: 8. Germline V gene data show CDR1 as KGHSH and CDR2 as LQKENI.

This clonotype was seen a few times. The genes are TRBV7-9 and TRBJ2-7; no clear D. Looked up from germline, CDR1 is SEHNR and CDR2 is FQNEAQ (reference sequence). The CDR3 is 15 residues long. The V end lost 5 bases, the J end lost 0 bases, and 14 bases lay between the germline ends. CDR3 sequence (DNA): TGTGCCAGCAGCGGGGAAGGCAAGGCCTCCTACGAGCAGTACTTC. This sequence encodes CASSGEGKASYEQYF.

J is TRBJ2-4 and V is TRBV20-1, with 8 nucleotides matching TRBD2. With 0 bases clipped from V and 3 bases from J, the junction kept 4 bases outside the gene matches. Germline-derived CDR1 and CDR2 are DFQATT and SNEGSKA (reference sequence). The CDR3 length is 15 residues. The DNA of the CDR3 is TGCAGTGCTAGAGATCGGGCGGGGGGCAAAAACATTCAGTACTTC. Translation gives CSARDRAGGKNIQYF.

The rearrangement links TRBV7-2 to TRBJ2-5; D tentatively fits TRBD1 or TRBD2 (6 bases each). V was shortened by 1 base and J by 5 bases, with 14 bases between the two germline ends. Germline CDR1 reads SGHTA; CDR2 reads FQGNSA. CDR3 length: 15 residues. The CDR3 loop reads CASSLVGGGDETQYF. Written as DNA, the CDR3 is TGTGCCAGCAGCTTAGTCGGGGGCGGAGATGAGACCCAGTACTTC.

The CDR3 bases are TGCAGTGCTAGGGGAACAGGGGGAAGTGTCGAGACCCAGTACTTC. Translating it yields CSARGTGGSVETQYF. The chain carries TRBV20-1 and TRBJ2-5; TRBD1 matches at 8 bases. Germline V CDR1 and CDR2: DFQATT, SNEGSKA (reference sequence). After removal of 3 bases from V and 5 bases from J, the junction contained 11 bases not matched to a gene. The CDR3 loop spans 15 amino acids.

This clonotype was recorded at least ten times. V usage is TRBV20-1 and J usage is TRBJ1-5, with TRBD1 as a possible D gene (6 bases). In germline, CDR1 is DFQATT, CDR2 SNEGSKA (reference sequence). The ends were cut back, 5 bases at V and 4 bases at J, with 12 bases in the middle. The CDR3 totals 13 residues. Here the CDR3 reads CSAPGQFNQPQHF. CDR3 DNA sequence: TGCAGTGCTCCAGGACAGTTTAATCAGCCCCAGCATTTT.

The rearrangement joins TRBV20-1 to TRBJ2-5, with D perhaps TRBD2 (5 bases). Germline values: CDR1 DFQATT, CDR2 SNEGSKA (reference sequence). The CDR3 length is 15 residues. Trimming stripped 0 bases from V and 2 bases from J, with 13 bases between. CDR3 coding DNA: TGCAGTGCTAGAGACCTCGGCCTAGCTCAAGAGACCCAGTACTTC. Protein product: CSARDLGLAQETQYF.

The rearrangement uses TRBV12-3 or TRBV12-4 and TRBJ2-7, with D perhaps TRBD2 (6 bases). CDR3 length: 14 amino acids. Trimming stripped 3 bases from V and 7 bases from J, with 16 bases between. The CDR3 DNA is TGTGCCAGCAGTTTCTCACTAGCAGCGGAGGAGCAGTACTTC. It specifies CASSFSLAAEEQYF.

This chain connects TRBV20-1 to TRBJ1-1; D ambiguous. CDR3 size: 12 residues. V was cut by 2 bases and J by 5 bases, with 9 bases left in between. Germline-derived CDR1 and CDR2 are DFQATT and SNEGSKA (reference sequence). The CDR3 is CSARPRETEAFF. The CDR3 DNA is TGCAGTGCTAGACCGAGAGAGACTGAAGCTTTCTTT.

V is TRBV4-2 and J is TRBJ2-3, with 7 bases that match TRBD1. V gave up 6 bases and J gave up 2 bases; unmatched junction bases: 5. The CDR3 totals 14 residues. CDR1 and CDR2 from the germline V gene are LGHNA and YNFKEQ. The CDR3 DNA sequence: TGTGCCAGCAGTTCAGACAGGGACACAGATACGCAGTATTTT. Protein: CASSSDRDTDTQYF.